This TCR beta chain came from a study of blood T cell repertoires in COVID-19. Study summary: Sources were T cells, B-cell-depleted T cells, or PBMCs; the material itself was cDNA or gDNA.

In assigning cohorts, the study relied on participant-reported clinical history. TCRdb's copy holds only in-frame clones and misses some; the assay was immunoSEQ multiplex PCR. This table has fewer than 300,000 clones, over 75% appearing once. The CDR3 consists of 12 residues. Germline V gives CDR1 MDHEN, CDR2 SYDVKM. With 3 bases removed from V and 4 bases from J, the gap between germline ends came to 7 bases. The sequencing input was PBMCs or T cells enriched from blood (not recorded which). J is TRBJ2-7 and V is TRBV28; possibly TRBD2 for D (5 bases). The TCR originated in a woman aged 30 to 39 who had recovered from COVID-19. CDR3 protein: CASSFRGYEQYF. In DNA form, the CDR3 reads TGTGCCAGCAGTTTCCGGGGATACGAGCAGTACTTC.